This T cell receptor (beta chain) was sequenced for a study of blood T cell repertoires in COVID-19. Study background: The United States, Italy and Spain supplied acute and convalescent COVID-19 samples. PBMCs, B-cell-depleted T cells, or T cells were the source of the cDNA or gDNA that made up the material.

There are 14 residues in the CDR3. CDR1 and CDR2 (germline): SGHRS, YFSETQ. V was clipped by 0 bases and J by 4 bases, with 7 bases between them. Comments on this clone: Different DNA sequences within this sample yield the same CDR3.

Assay: immunoSEQ multiplex PCR; the TCRdb copy retains only in-frame clones and omits some. The data hold over 250,000 clones, with roughly 90% observed a single time. The sample taken for sequencing was PBMCs or T cells enriched from blood (not recorded which). The J gene is TRBJ2-2, the V gene TRBV5-1; no reliable D call. This clonotype was sampled from a woman in her forties or fifties who had recovered from COVID-19. The CDR3 DNA sequence: TGCGCCAGCAGCTTGGACAGTTCCACCGGGGAGCTGTTTTTT. Its protein is CASSLDSSTGELFF.